Shown below are 25 T cell receptor beta chains from a single sample sequenced in a study of blood T cell repertoires in COVID-19. Sequencing was performed with immunoSEQ multiplex PCR; in TCRdb, only in-frame clones are kept and a portion is missing. The sample records around 300,000 clones, approximately 91% being singletons. Sequencing used PBMCs or T cells enriched from blood (not recorded which). The receptors originated from a woman between 40 and 55 years old who had recovered from COVID-19.

The CDR3, as DNA: TGCGCCAGCAGCGGGGGGACGGAGAACACTGAAGCTTTCTTT. Protein product: CASSGGTENTEAFF. V and J are TRBV5-1 and TRBJ1-1, with a tentative D call TRBD1 (5 bases). Germline V gives CDR1 SGHRS, CDR2 YFSETQ. The V gene lost 4 bases and the J gene lost 1 base, with 11 bases spanning the gap. The CDR3 totals 14 residues.

The V gene is TRBV7-2, the J gene TRBJ2-7; weak D call: TRBD2 (5 bases). The germline V gene has CDR1 SGHTA and CDR2 FQGNSA. The CDR3 spans 15 residues. Deletions cut 5 bases from V and 0 bases from J, with 14 bases between. Written as DNA, the CDR3 is TGTGCCAGCAGCCCGATGGAGGTGGGCTCCTACGAGCAGTACTTC. It yields the protein CASSPMEVGSYEQYF.

The chain links TRBV19 to TRBJ1-3; a weak D match, TRBD1 (6 bases). Trimming removed 4 bases from V and 2 bases from J, with 12 bases in between. The germline CDR1 and CDR2 sequences are LNHDA and SQIVND (reference sequence). The CDR3 sequence is 15 residues long. CDR3 bases: TGTGCCAGTAGTACACAGGGCATTACTGGAAACACCATATATTTT. As protein: CASSTQGITGNTIYF.

V is TRBV5-1 and J is TRBJ2-1; possibly TRBD1 for D (7 bases). CDR1 is SGHRS and CDR2 is YFSETQ in the germline V gene. Trimming stripped 4 bases from V and 1 base from J, with 12 bases between. The CDR3 runs 15 residues. The CDR3 sequence: CASSVSGGSYNEQFF. CDR3 bases: TGCGCCAGCAGCGTATCAGGGGGGTCCTACAATGAGCAGTTCTTC.

This chain links TRBV4-1 with TRBJ2-7; D possibly corresponds to TRBD2 (6 bases). V lost 1 base and J lost 2, with 15 bases in between. The CDR3 sequence is 16 residues long. Per the germline V gene, CDR1 is MGHRA and CDR2 is YSYEKL. CDR3 protein: CASSQGGLAQTYEQYF. The DNA for the CDR3 is TGCGCCAGCAGCCAAGGTGGTCTAGCGCAAACCTACGAGCAGTACTTC.

The V call is TRBV19, the J call TRBJ1-1; 8 positions agree with TRBD1. Trimming took 8 bases from V and 4 from J; bases not matched to a gene: 6. CDR1 LNHDA and CDR2 SQIVND come from the germline V gene (reference sequence). The CDR3 totals 13 residues. The CDR3, as DNA: TGTGCCAGTCGGACAGGGATCCGCACTGAAGCTTTCTTT. Protein: CASRTGIRTEAFF.

The J gene is TRBJ2-7, the V gene TRBV7-2, with 7 bases identical to TRBD2. Germline V gives CDR1 SGHTA, CDR2 FQGNSA. J lost 0 bases, V lost 0 bases, and 5 bases had no gene match. The CDR3 consists of 16 residues. The CDR3 reads CASSLAGGGSSYEQYF. The CDR3 DNA reads as TGTGCCAGCAGCTTAGCGGGGGGGGGTAGCTCCTACGAGCAGTACTTC. The full variable domain, its missing parts supplied by reference TRBV7-2 and TRBJ2-7, is GAGVSQSPSNKVTEKGKDVELRCDPISGHTALYWYRQSLGQGLEFLIYFQGNSAPDKSGLPSDRFSAERTGGSVSTLTIQRTQQEDSAVYLCASSLAGGGSSYEQYFGPGTRLTVT.

This chain uses TRBV9 with TRBJ2-7; 7 bases match TRBD2. Trimming cost V 1 base and J 3 bases; bases outside gene matches: 10. Germline V lookup: CDR1 SGDLS, CDR2 YYNGEE. The CDR3 runs to 16 residues. For the CDR3, the DNA is TGTGCCAGCAGCGTATGGAGCGGGGCCCGCCACTACGAGCAGTACTTC. It yields the protein CASSVWSGARHYEQYF.

The chain recombines TRBV4-1 with TRBJ1-3; the match to TRBD1 covers 7 bases. CDR1 and CDR2 from the germline V gene are MGHRA and YSYEKL. Unmatched junction bases numbered 3, after V lost 4 bases and J lost 0 bases. This CDR3 has 15 amino acids. DNA of the CDR3: TGCGCCAGCAGCCTTCCAGGGGGCTCTGGAAACACCATATATTTT. This translates into CASSLPGGSGNTIYF.

This chain joins TRBV28 and TRBJ2-1; 7 bases match TRBD1. This CDR3 spans 14 amino acids. From germline, CDR1 is MDHEN and CDR2 SYDVKM. V lost 5 bases to trimming and J lost 7 bases; unmatched junction nucleotides: 8. This CDR3 reads CASSPETGENEQFF. CDR3 DNA: TGTGCCAGCAGTCCAGAAACAGGGGAAAATGAGCAGTTCTTC.

The rearrangement links TRBV9 to TRBJ1-1, with D maybe TRBD1 (6 bases). Germline CDR1 SGDLS, CDR2 YYNGEE. The V and J ends lost 3 bases and 5 bases respectively, with 8 bases between them. The CDR3 is 12 residues long. The CDR3 DNA is TGTGCCAGCAGCGCCCAGGGGACTGAAGCTTTCTTT. Protein: CASSAQGTEAFF.

V usage is TRBV4-3 and J usage is TRBJ2-3; tentatively, D is TRBD2 (7 bases). The CDR3 loop spans 16 amino acids. Germline V gene lookup returns CDR1 LGHNA and CDR2 YSLEER. With 1 base removed from V and 2 bases from J, the gap between germline ends came to 13 bases. The CDR3 spells CASSQAGGPYTDTQYF. CDR3 sequence (DNA): TGCGCCAGCAGCCAAGCCGGGGGGCCCTACACAGATACGCAGTATTTT.

The J gene is TRBJ2-7, the V gene TRBV5-1; D gene uncertain. This CDR3 contains 13 residues. V dropped 0 bases and J dropped 5 bases, with 9 bases sitting between them. The germline V gene encodes CDR1 SGHRS and CDR2 YFSETQ. CDR3 sequence: CASSLEWADEQYF. DNA of the CDR3: TGCGCCAGCAGCTTGGAGTGGGCCGACGAGCAGTACTTC.

The chain couples TRBV7-8 to TRBJ2-1, with 12 bases that match TRBD2. Germline V gene data show CDR1 as SGHVS and CDR2 as FQNEAQ. This CDR3 has 15 amino acids. V trimming: 4 bases; J trimming: 2 bases; junction bases outside the gene matches: 0. CDR3 nucleotide sequence: TGTGCCAGCAGCTGGACTAGCGGGACCTACAATGAGCAGTTCTTC. This gives the protein CASSWTSGTYNEQFF.

This sequence joins TRBV5-1 and TRBJ2-3; no definite D call. The CDR3 extends over 16 amino acids. The V gene's germline CDR1 is SGHRS and CDR2 YFSETQ. V was shortened by 4 bases and J by 0 bases, with 15 bases between the two germline ends. The CDR3 bases are TGCGCCAGCAGCGTGGGCCCTACCGCTAGCACAGATACGCAGTATTTT. It is translated as CASSVGPTASTDTQYF.

This clone was picked up a small number of times. This sequence joins TRBV25-1 and TRBJ2-7; TRBD2 is a possible D gene (5 bases). V was clipped by 3 bases and J by 4 bases, with 19 bases between them. The CDR3 contains 16 residues. CDR1 and CDR2 from the germline V gene are MGHDK and SYGVNS. The CDR3 bases are TGTGCCAGCAGTGACACCCGGTGGGGAGAGGTTTACGAGCAGTACTTC. Amino acid sequence: CASSDTRWGEVYEQYF.

The chain couples TRBV5-6 to TRBJ1-5; D remains ambiguous. CDR1 is SGHDT and CDR2 is YYEEEE in the germline V gene. Trimming took 1 base from V and 2 from J, leaving 7 bases between them. CDR3 length: 14 amino acids. The CDR3 loop is CASSLWQGNQPQHF. CDR3 DNA sequence: TGTGCCAGCAGCTTGTGGCAGGGCAATCAGCCCCAGCATTTT.

The rearrangement uses TRBV6-5 and TRBJ2-7; D uncertain. From germline, CDR1 is MNHEY and CDR2 SVGAGI. CDR3 length equals 14 residues. The V gene lost 2 bases and the J gene lost 6 bases, with 14 bases spanning the gap. The CDR3 coding sequence is TGTGCCAGCAGTTACCGAACCCAGTCCCGCGAGCAGTACTTC. Translating it yields CASSYRTQSREQYF.

This rearrangement joins TRBV7-6 to TRBJ1-1; 10 bases fit TRBD1. The germline CDR1 and CDR2 sequences are SGHVS and FNYEAQ. There are 15 residues in the CDR3. V lost 7 bases and J lost 3; bases outside the gene matches: 8. The CDR3 DNA reads as TGTGCCAGCACCCTCCCAGGACAGGGGGACACTGAAGCTTTCTTT. Amino acid sequence: CASTLPGQGDTEAFF.

The sample holds one count of this clone. The same CDR3 also results from other DNA sequences found in this sample. This chain uses TRBV5-1 with TRBJ1-5; 8 bases align to TRBD1. The CDR3 has 13 residues. Germline trimming cut 2 bases from V and 10 bases from J; bases unmatched to any gene: 5. CDR1 and CDR2 (germline): SGHRS, YFSETQ. The CDR3 bases are TGCGCCAGCAGCTTAGGACAGGGACAACCCCAGCATTTT. This codes for CASSLGQGQPQHF.

V gene TRBV12-5 combines with J gene TRBJ2-3; 7 bases are a match to TRBD1. CDR3 length: 15 amino acids. With V trimmed by 0 bases and J by 2 bases, 2 bases remained unmatched. Germline CDR1 and CDR2: LGHNT and FRNRAP. CDR3: CASGLVGQTTDTQYF. CDR3 nucleotide sequence: TGTGCTAGTGGTTTGGTGGGACAGACCACAGATACGCAGTATTTT.

V gene TRBV19 combines with J gene TRBJ1-3; D remains ambiguous. The germline V and J ends were trimmed by 10 bases and 3 bases, with 7 bases remaining between them. CDR3 length: 11 residues. The germline V gene has CDR1 LNHDA and CDR2 SQIVND (reference sequence). CDR3 amino acids: CATCRGNTIYF. CDR3 DNA: TGTGCCACCTGTCGTGGAAACACCATATATTTT.

The genes are TRBV3-1 (or the pseudogene TRBV3-2) and TRBJ2-7; 13 nucleotides agree with TRBD2. In germline, CDR1 is LGHDT, CDR2 YNNKEL (reference sequence). J lost 6 bases, V lost 4 bases, and 9 bases had no gene match. The CDR3 covers 16 residues. The CDR3 bases are TGTGCCAGCAGCCCCACTAGCGGGAGGGCCTATCTCGAGCAGTACTTC. Protein sequence: CASSPTSGRAYLEQYF.

The rearrangement joins TRBV9 to TRBJ2-1, with TRBD1 matching over 7 bases. V shed 9 bases, J shed 5 bases, and the junction held 11 bases outside the gene matches. The CDR3 loop spans 14 amino acids. CDR1 and CDR2 (germline): SGDLS, YYNGEE. CDR3 sequence: CANTPGQTNNEQFF. The CDR3 DNA reads TGTGCCAATACGCCGGGACAGACTAACAATGAGCAGTTCTTC. Full variable domain (rest looked up from reference TRBV9 and TRBJ2-1): DSGVTQTPKHLITATGQRVTLRCSPRSGDLSVYWYQQSLDQGLQFLIQYYNGEERAKGNILERFSAQQFPDLHSELNLSSLELGDSALYFCANTPGQTNNEQFFGPGTRLTVL.

This sequence joins TRBV7-3 and TRBJ2-5; possible D gene TRBD1, 6 bases. Germline V gives CDR1 SGHTA, CDR2 FQGTGA. The CDR3 extends over 16 amino acids. V was pared by 2 bases and J by 4 bases, with 17 bases between. The CDR3 sequence is CASSLSGTTLGETQYF. The CDR3 DNA is TGTGCCAGCAGCTTATCCGGGACAACCCTCGGAGAGACCCAGTACTTC.